This TCR beta chain is drawn from a study of blood T cell repertoires in COVID-19. Background on the study: Sample material is recorded as cDNA or gDNA derived from T cells, B-cell-depleted T cells, or PBMCs.

The V and J ends lost 1 base and 8 bases respectively, with 11 bases between them. The length of the CDR3 is 12 residues. Germline assignment: CDR1 GTSNPN and CDR2 SVGIG (reference sequence). Authors' data handling: Nucleated cell number was recorded as an estimate derived from reference gene primer amplification. Produced via immunoSEQ multiplex PCR; TCRdb's table is partial and in-frame only. The V and J calls and the clone size are those of that table, but D and trimming were determined from the DNA. The sample gives about 160,000 clones, about 81% of which show up once; roughly 10% is in the top ten.

The sequenced sample was peripheral blood. This chain joins TRBV30 and TRBJ1-2, with D unclear. The TCR originated in a human donor in a cohort sampled during active COVID-19. The CDR3 loop reads CAWSAPPGGYTF. The CDR3 DNA sequence: TGTGCCTGGAGTGCCCCGCCGGGGGGCTACACCTTC.